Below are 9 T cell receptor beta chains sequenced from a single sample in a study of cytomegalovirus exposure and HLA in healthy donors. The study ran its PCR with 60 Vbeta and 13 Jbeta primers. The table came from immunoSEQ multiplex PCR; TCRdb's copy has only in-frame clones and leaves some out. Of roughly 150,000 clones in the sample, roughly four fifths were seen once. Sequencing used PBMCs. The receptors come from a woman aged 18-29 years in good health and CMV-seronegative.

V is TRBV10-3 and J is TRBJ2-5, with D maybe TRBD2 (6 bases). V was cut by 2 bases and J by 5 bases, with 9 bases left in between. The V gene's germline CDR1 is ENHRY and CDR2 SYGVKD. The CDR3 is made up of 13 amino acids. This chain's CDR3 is CAISEPEGETQYF. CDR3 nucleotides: TGTGCCATCAGTGAGCCGGAGGGGGAGACCCAGTACTTC.

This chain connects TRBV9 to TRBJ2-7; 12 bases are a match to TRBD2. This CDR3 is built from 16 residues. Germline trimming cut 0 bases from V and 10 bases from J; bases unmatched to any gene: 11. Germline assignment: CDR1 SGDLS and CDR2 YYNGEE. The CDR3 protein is CASSVEPTSGSQSQYF. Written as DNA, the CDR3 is TGTGCCAGCAGCGTAGAGCCGACTAGCGGGAGCCAAAGCCAGTACTTC.

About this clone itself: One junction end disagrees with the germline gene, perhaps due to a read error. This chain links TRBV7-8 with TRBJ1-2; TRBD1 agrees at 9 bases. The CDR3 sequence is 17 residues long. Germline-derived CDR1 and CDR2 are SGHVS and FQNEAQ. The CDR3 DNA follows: TGTGTCAGCAGCTTACAACTACTTCCCCAGGACAGGGGAGGCTACACCTTC. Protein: CVSSLQLLPQDRGGYTF.

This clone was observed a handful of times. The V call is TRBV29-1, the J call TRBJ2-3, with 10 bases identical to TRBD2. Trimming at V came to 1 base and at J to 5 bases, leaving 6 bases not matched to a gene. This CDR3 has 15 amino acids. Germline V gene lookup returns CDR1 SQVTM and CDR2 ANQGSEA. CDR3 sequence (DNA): TGCAGCGTTGAAGGGCCAAGCGGGGGGGAAGATACGCAGTATTTT. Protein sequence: CSVEGPSGGEDTQYF.

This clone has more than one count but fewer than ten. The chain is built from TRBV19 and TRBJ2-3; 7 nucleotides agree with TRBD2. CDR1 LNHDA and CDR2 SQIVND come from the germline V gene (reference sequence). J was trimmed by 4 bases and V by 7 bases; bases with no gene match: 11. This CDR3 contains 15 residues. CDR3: CASTMGGGHADTQYF. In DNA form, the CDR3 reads TGTGCCAGTACCATGGGGGGAGGGCACGCAGATACGCAGTATTTT.

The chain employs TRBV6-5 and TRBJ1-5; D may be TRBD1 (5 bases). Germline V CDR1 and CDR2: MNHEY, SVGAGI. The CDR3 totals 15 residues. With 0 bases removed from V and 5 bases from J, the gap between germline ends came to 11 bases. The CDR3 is CASSYSSGNYQPQHF. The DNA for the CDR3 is TGTGCCAGCAGTTACTCTTCAGGGAACTATCAGCCCCAGCATTTT.

CDR3 sequence: CASSGKTGSELTLHF. CDR3 nucleotide sequence: TGTGCCAGCAGTGGAAAGACAGGGTCAGAATTGACCCTCCACTTT. This chain links TRBV2 with TRBJ1-6; 7 positions agree with TRBD1. Per germline, CDR1 SNHLY and CDR2 FYNNEI. The CDR3 is made up of 15 amino acids. With 4 bases clipped from V and 14 bases from J, the junction kept 14 bases outside the gene matches.

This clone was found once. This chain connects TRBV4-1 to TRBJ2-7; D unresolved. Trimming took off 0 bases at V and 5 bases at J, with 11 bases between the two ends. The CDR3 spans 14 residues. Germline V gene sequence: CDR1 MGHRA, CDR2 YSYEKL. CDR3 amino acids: CASSQDLGLDEQYF. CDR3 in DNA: TGCGCCAGCAGCCAAGATCTGGGCTTGGACGAGCAGTACTTC.

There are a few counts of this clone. The CDR3 here is CASSKGLPHNEQFF. In DNA, the CDR3 is TGTGCCAGCAGCAAGGGACTACCCCACAATGAGCAGTTCTTC. The chain combines TRBV9 with TRBJ2-1; 7 nucleotides agree with TRBD2. The CDR3 runs 14 residues. Germline V gene lookup returns CDR1 SGDLS and CDR2 YYNGEE. The J segment lost 5 bases and the V segment lost 4 bases, leaving 6 bases of the junction unmatched.